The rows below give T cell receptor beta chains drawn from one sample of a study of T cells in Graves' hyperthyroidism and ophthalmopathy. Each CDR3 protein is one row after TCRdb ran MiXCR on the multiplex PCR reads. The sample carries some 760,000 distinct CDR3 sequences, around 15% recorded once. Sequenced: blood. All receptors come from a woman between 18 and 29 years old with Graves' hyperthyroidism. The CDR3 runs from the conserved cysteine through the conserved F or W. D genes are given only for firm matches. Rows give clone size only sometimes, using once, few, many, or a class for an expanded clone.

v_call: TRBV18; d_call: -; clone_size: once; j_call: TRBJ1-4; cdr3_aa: CASSPAGRGTNEKPFF; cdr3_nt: TGTGCCAGCTCACCGGCAGGGAGGGGAACTAATGAAAAACCGTTTTTT
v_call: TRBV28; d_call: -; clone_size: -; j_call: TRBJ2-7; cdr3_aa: CASSLGLLADEQYF; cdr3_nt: TGTGCCAGCAGTTTGGGGCTTCTAGCCGACGAGCAGTACTTC
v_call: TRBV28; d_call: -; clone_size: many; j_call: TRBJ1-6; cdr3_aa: CASLIWNSPLHF; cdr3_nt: TGTGCCAGCTTAATTTGGAATTCACCCCTCCACTTT
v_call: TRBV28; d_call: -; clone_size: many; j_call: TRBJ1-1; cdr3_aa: CASSRLVTAISMNTEAFF; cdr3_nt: TGTGCCAGCAGCCGCCTGGTAACCGCGATTAGCATGAACACTGAAGCTTTCTTT
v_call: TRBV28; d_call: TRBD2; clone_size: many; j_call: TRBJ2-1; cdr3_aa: CASSSLGLAGGLSGVNEQFF; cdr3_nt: TGTGCCAGCAGTTCTCTGGGACTAGCGGGAGGGCTAAGTGGGGTCAATGAGCAGTTCTTC
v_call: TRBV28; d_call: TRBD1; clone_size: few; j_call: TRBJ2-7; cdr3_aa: CASSLWGTARGNYEQYF; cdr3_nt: TGTGCCAGCAGTTTATGGGGGACAGCTAGGGGGAACTACGAGCAGTACTTC
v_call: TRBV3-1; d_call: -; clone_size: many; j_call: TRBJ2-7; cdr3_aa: CASSQEGGKYEQYF; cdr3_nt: TGTGCCAGCAGCCAAGAGGGCGGAAAATACGAGCAGTACTTC
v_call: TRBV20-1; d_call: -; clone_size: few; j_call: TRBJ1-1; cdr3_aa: CSAPGGNTEAFF; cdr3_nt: TGCAGTGCCCCCGGGGGGAACACTGAAGCTTTCTTT
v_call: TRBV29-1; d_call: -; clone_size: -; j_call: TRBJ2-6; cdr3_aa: CSVAPPGANVLTF; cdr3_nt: TGCAGCGTGGCCCCCCCCGGTGCCAACGTCCTGACTTTC
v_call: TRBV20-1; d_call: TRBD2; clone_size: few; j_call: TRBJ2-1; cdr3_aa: CSPRDIKPAGGYEQLF; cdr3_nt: TGCAGTCCTAGAGATATAAAACCAGCGGGAGGTTATGAGCAGCTCTTC
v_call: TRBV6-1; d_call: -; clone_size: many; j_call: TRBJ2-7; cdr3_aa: CASKRQVPYEQYF; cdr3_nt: TGTGCCAGCAAGAGACAGGTGCCCTACGAGCAGTACTTC
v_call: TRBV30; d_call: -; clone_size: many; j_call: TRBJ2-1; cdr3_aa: CAWSAQNFNEQFF; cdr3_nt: TGTGCCTGGAGTGCCCAAAACTTCAATGAGCAGTTCTTC
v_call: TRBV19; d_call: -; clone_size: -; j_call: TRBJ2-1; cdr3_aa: CASSRPSGAYNEQFF; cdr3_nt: TGTGCCAGTAGTAGACCGTCCGGGGCCTACAATGAGCAGTTCTTC
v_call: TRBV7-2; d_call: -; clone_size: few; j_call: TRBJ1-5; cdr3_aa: CASSLGNGGGRPQHF; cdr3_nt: TGTGCCAGCAGCTTAGGAAATGGAGGGGGTCGCCCCCAGCATTTT
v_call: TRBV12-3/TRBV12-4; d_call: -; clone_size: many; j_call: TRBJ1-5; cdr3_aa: CASSTVSVLGSQPQHF; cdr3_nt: TGTGCCAGCAGTACCGTGAGCGTGTTGGGGAGTCAGCCCCAGCATTTT
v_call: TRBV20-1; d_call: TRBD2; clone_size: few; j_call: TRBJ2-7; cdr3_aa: CSARDRDITSGASEQYF; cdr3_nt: TGCAGTGCTAGAGACAGGGATATAACTAGCGGGGCTAGCGAGCAGTACTTC
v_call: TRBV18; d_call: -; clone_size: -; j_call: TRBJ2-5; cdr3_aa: CASSPRGPPQETQYF; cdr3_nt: TGTGCCAGCTCACCGCGGGGGCCTCCCCAAGAGACCCAGTACTTC
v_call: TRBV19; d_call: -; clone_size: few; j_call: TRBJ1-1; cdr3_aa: CASSEGVVEAFF; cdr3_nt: TGTGCCAGTAGTGAGGGGGTAGTAGAAGCTTTCTTT
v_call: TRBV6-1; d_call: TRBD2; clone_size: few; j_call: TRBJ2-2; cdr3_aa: CASGQLWSGRSGELFF; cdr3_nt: TGTGCCAGCGGTCAATTATGGAGCGGGAGATCCGGGGAGCTGTTTTTT
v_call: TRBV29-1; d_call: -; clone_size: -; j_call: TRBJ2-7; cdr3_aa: CSVIAEPSYEQYF; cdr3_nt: TGCAGCGTTATTGCAGAGCCTTCCTACGAGCAGTACTTC
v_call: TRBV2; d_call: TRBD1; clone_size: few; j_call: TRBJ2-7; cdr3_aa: CASNPDRGWDEQYF; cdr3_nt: TGTGCCAGCAATCCGGACAGGGGTTGGGACGAGCAGTACTTC
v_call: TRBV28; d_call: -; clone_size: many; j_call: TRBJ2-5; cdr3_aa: CASSFGQGYQETQYF; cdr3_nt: TGTGCCAGCAGTTTCGGGCAGGGCTACCAAGAGACCCAGTACTTC
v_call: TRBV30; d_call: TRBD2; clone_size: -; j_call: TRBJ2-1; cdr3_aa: CAWSLAEGNEQFF; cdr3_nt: TGTGCCTGGAGTCTAGCGGAGGGAAATGAGCAGTTCTTC
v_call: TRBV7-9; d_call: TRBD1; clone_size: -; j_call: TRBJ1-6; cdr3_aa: CASSFGGQGGSPLHF; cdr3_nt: TGTGCCAGCAGCTTCGGGGGACAGGGTGGATCACCCCTCCACTTT
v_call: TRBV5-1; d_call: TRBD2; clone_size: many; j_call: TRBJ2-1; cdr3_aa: CASSKAGTSGSFNEQFF; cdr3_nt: TGCGCCAGCAGCAAAGCCGGGACTAGCGGGAGCTTCAATGAGCAGTTCTTC
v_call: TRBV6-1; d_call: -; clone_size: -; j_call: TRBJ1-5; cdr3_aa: CATWPGYQPQHF; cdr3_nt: TGTGCCACCTGGCCGGGGTATCAGCCCCAGCATTTT
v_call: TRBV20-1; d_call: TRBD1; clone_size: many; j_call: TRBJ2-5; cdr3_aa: CSARGQGAFQETQYF; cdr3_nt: TGCAGTGCTCGAGGGCAGGGGGCTTTCCAAGAGACCCAGTACTTC
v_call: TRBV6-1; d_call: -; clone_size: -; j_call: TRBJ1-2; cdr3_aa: CASSYALTGTATGFDGYTF; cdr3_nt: TGTGCCAGCAGTTACGCACTTACCGGGACCGCGACCGGCTTTGATGGCTACACCTTC
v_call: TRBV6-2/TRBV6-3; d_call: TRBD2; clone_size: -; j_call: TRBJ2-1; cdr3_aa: CASSYFRFRGLAGGSSYNEQFF; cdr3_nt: TGTGCCAGCAGTTACTTTCGGTTTAGGGGACTAGCGGGAGGAAGCTCCTACAATGAGCAGTTCTTC
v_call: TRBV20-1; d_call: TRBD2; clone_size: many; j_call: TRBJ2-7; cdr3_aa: CSARPGVAGLVGEQYF; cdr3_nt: TGCAGTGCTAGGCCTGGGGTAGCGGGGTTGGTGGGGGAGCAGTACTTC
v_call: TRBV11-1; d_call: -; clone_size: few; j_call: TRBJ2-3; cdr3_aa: CASSQGARGRTDTQYF; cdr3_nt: TGTGCCAGCAGCCAAGGGGCCCGGGGACGCACAGATACGCAGTATTTT
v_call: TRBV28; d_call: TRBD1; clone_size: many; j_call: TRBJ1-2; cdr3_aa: CASTPGTAHSYGYTF; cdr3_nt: TGTGCCAGCACCCCGGGGACAGCGCATTCCTATGGCTACACCTTC
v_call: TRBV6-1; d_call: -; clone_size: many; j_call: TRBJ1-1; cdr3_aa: CANRSPGMNTEAFF; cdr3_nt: TGTGCCAACCGGAGCCCGGGGATGAACACTGAAGCTTTCTTT
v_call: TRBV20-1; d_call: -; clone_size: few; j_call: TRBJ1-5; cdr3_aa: CSAGVRSSWNQPQHF; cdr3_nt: TGCAGTGCGGGGGTGAGGAGTAGTTGGAATCAGCCCCAGCATTTT
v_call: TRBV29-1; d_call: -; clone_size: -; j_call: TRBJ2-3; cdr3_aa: CSSLGPNQDTQYF; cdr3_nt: TGCAGCTCCCTGGGACCCAATCAGGATACGCAGTATTTT
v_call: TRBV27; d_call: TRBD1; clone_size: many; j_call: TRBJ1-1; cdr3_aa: CASRDRVFTEAFF; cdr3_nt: TGTGCCAGCAGGGACAGGGTTTTCACTGAAGCTTTCTTT
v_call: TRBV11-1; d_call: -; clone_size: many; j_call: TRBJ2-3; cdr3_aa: CASSWSGADTQYF; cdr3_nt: TGTGCCAGCAGCTGGTCAGGGGCAGATACGCAGTATTTT
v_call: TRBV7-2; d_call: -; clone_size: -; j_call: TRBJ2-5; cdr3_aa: CASSLDLSGGIQETQYF; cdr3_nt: TGTGCCAGCAGCTTAGATCTTAGCGGAGGGATCCAAGAGACCCAGTACTTC
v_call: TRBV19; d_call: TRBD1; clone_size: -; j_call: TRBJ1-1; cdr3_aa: CASGTGASTEAFF; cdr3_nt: TGTGCCAGCGGAACAGGGGCGAGCACTGAAGCTTTCTTT
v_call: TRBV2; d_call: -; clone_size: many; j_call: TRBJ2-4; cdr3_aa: CASSEGGNIQYF; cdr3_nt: TGTGCCAGCAGTGAGGGGGGAAACATTCAGTACTTC
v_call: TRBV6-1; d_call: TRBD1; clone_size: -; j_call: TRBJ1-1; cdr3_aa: CASSGTGGLDTEAFF; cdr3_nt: TGTGCCAGCTCCGGGACAGGGGGCCTGGACACTGAAGCTTTCTTT
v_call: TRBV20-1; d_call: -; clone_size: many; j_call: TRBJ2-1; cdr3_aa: CSATVPGVHNEQFF; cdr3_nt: TGCAGTGCTACTGTTCCGGGAGTCCACAATGAGCAGTTCTTC
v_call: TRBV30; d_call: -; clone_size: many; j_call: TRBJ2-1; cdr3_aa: CAWSLAHEQFF; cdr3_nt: TGTGCCTGGAGTTTAGCGCATGAGCAGTTCTTC
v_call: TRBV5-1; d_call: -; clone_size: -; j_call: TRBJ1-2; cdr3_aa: CANSLDTGTYGYTF; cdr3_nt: TGCGCCAACAGCTTGGATACAGGAACATATGGCTACACCTTC
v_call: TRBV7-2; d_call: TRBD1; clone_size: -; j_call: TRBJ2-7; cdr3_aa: CASNSFPNRHPNRDRGRDEQYF; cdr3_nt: TGTGCCAGCAACTCCTTCCCTAATCGACACCCCAACCGGGACAGGGGGAGGGACGAGCAGTACTTC
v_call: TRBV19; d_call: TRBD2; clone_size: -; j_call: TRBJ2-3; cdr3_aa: CASSVPGGGYGTDTQYF; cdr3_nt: TGTGCCAGTAGTGTTCCGGGCGGGGGATATGGCACAGATACGCAGTATTTT
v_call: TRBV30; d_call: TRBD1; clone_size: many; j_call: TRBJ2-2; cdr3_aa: CAWSEWDRDTGELFF; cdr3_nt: TGTGCCTGGAGTGAGTGGGACAGGGACACCGGGGAGCTGTTTTTT
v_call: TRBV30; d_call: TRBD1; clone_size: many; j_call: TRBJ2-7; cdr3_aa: CAWGQTGHEQYF; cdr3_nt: TGTGCCTGGGGGCAGACAGGGCACGAGCAGTACTTC
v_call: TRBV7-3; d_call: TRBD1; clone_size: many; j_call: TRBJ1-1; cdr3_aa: CASSDRGSDTEAFF; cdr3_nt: TGTGCCAGCAGCGACAGGGGGTCGGACACTGAAGCTTTCTTT
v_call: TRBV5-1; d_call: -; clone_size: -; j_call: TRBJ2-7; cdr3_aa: CASSLEGRTTYEQYF; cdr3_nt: TGCGCCAGCAGCTTGGAGGGCAGGACAACCTACGAGCAGTACTTC
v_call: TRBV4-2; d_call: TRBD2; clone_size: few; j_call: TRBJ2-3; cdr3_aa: CASSQDLSGARTDTQYF; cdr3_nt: TGTGCCAGCAGCCAAGATCTGAGCGGGGCACGCACAGATACGCAGTATTTT
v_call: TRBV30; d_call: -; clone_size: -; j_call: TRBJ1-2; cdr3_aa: CAWSVGPETGGYTF; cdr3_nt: TGTGCCTGGAGTGTGGGCCCCGAGACGGGAGGCTACACCTTC
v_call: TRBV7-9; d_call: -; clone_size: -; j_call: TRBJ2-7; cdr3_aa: CASSSLASSSYEQYF; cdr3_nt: TGTGCCAGCAGCTCTCTAGCGTCGAGCTCCTACGAGCAGTACTTC
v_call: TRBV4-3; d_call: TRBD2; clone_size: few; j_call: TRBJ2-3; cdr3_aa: CASSQDTTPRRSAGGPPGTDTQYF; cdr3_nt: TGCGCCAGCAGCCAAGATACAACTCCGCGTAGGTCCGCGGGAGGGCCACCGGGCACAGATACGCAGTATTTT
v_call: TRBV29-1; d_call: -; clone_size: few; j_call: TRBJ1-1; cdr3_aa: CSGEYNTEAFF; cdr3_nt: TGCAGCGGAGAGTATAACACTGAAGCTTTCTTT
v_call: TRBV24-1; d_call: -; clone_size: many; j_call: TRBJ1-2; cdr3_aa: CATSDPGQSYGYTF; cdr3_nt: TGTGCCACCAGTGATCCCGGACAGAGTTATGGCTACACCTTC
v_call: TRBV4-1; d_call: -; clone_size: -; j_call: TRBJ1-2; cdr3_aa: CASSPTTGPGRANYGYTF; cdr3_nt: TGCGCCAGCAGCCCCACTACAGGCCCCGGAAGGGCTAACTATGGCTACACCTTC